Sequencing of this TCR beta chain was carried out in a study of blood T cell repertoires in COVID-19. The overall study: Both acute and convalescent COVID-19 samples were obtained from the United States, Italy and Spain. PBMCs, B-cell-depleted T cells, or T cells were the source of the cDNA or gDNA that made up the material.

In the source study's methods: Amplification of reference gene primers was used by the study to estimate nucleated cell counts. Clones were read by immunoSEQ multiplex PCR, and TCRdb kept only the in-frame ones, dropping some. From that table come the V and J calls and clone size; the DNA was used to work out D and trimming. The sample holds approximately 100,000 clones, about nine tenths seen once. The origin of this receptor is an older man with acute or convalescent COVID-19. Sequenced sample: peripheral blood.

CDR3 sequence reads: CASSLNGQGRNEQFF. In DNA, the CDR3 is TGTGCCAGCAGCCTTAACGGACAGGGGCGGAATGAGCAGTTCTTC. The chain joins TRBV11-3 to TRBJ2-1; TRBD1 matches at 9 bases. The CDR3 is made up of 15 amino acids. Germline V gene lookup returns CDR1 SGHNT and CDR2 YENEEA. The junction had 9 bases not matched to a gene; V was cut back by 5 bases and J by 7 bases.